The entry below describes one T cell receptor beta chain. Its target is unknown. This sample stems from a study of cytomegalovirus exposure and HLA in healthy donors. The study's findings and limits: In vitro, three CMV-associated chains proved specific for CMV antigens. From TCR beta sequences, most subjects' HLA-A and HLA-B alleles were reportedly predicted accurately. Trimming of TCR beta V- and J-genes showed a link, identified in a later analysis, to a missense DCLRE1C variant.

The CDR3 is 15 residues long. V was pared by 3 bases and J by 4 bases, with 8 bases of the junction left unmatched. Per the germline V gene, CDR1 is SGHRS and CDR2 is YFSETQ. PCR amplification relied on 60 Vbeta primers (plus 13 Jbeta primers). Assay used: immunoSEQ multiplex PCR; TCRdb lists only in-frame clones, some missing. Among 150,000 to 200,000 clones listed, roughly 78% were seen once. The sequenced sample was PBMCs. This TCR was recovered from a woman in her thirties or forties in good health and CMV-seronegative. The V call is TRBV5-1, the J call TRBJ2-5; 8 nucleotides agree with TRBD2. The CDR3 here is CASSSTGTRAETQYF. Written as DNA, the CDR3 is TGCGCCAGCAGCTCTACCGGGACTAGGGCAGAGACCCAGTACTTC.